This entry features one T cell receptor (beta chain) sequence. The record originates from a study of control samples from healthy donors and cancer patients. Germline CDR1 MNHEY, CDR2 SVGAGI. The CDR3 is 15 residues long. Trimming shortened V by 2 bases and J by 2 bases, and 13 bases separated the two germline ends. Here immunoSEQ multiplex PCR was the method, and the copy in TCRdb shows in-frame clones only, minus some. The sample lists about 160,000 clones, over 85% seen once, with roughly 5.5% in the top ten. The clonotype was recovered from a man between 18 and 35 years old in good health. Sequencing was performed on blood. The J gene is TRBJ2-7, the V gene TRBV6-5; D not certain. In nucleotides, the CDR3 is TGTGCCAGCAGTTACGGGTCAGGCGGTGCCTACGAGCAGTACTTC. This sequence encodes CASSYGSGGAYEQYF.